This T cell receptor (beta chain) appears in the sequencing data of a study of CD4+ T cells in melanoma. This clone was detected only once. Assay: immunoSEQ multiplex PCR; the TCRdb copy retains only in-frame clones and omits some. Here the sample spans around 100,000 clones, 80% to 95% being singletons. The CDR3 runs to 17 residues. The V gene lost 0 bases and the J gene lost 3 bases, with 12 bases spanning the gap. The germline V gene encodes CDR1 SGHVS and CDR2 FQNEAQ. Sample: peripheral blood. The chain combines TRBV7-8 with TRBJ2-6, with D hard to call. This TCR derives from a human donor with melanoma. The CDR3 coding sequence is TGTGCCAGCAGCTTAGCCCTACAGCGTGGTGGGGCCAACGTCCTGACTTTC. Protein product: CASSLALQRGGANVLTF.